Sequencing of this TCR beta chain was carried out in a study of blood T cell repertoires in COVID-19. Some clones are missing from TCRdb's copy, which holds only in-frame ones; the method was immunoSEQ multiplex PCR. The data show about 240,000 clones, with roughly 80% seen just once and around 7% held by the top ten. V shed 6 bases and J 6 bases; nucleotides not matched to a gene: 4. CDR1 MNHNY and CDR2 SVGAGI come from the germline V gene (reference sequence). CDR3 length: 12 residues. The chain combines TRBV6-6 with TRBJ1-1; 7 nucleotides match TRBD1. Sequencing was done on a sample of peripheral blood. This sequence originates from a woman of 80 years or more with COVID-19, enrolled during active disease. In nucleotides, the CDR3 is TGTGCCAGCAGACAGGGGAGCCCTGAAGCTTTCTTT. This codes for CASRQGSPEAFF.